The clone carrying this T cell receptor (beta chain) came up a few times. Its cognate antigen is unknown. These data belong to a study of early T cells in non-severe SARS-CoV-2 infection. Across the study: Sequencing of unsorted whole blood was done on bulk RNA, leaving chains unpaired. Overall study results and limits: The study's VDJdb matching favored anti-spike CD8 responses and missed private and CD4 specificities.

The CDR3 is 12 residues long. V was pared by 2 bases and J by 3 bases, with 5 bases between. Unique molecular identifier tags were affixed to discrete cDNA molecules. TCRdb processed the 5' RACE reads anew with MiXCR; each CDR3 protein has one entry. This sample yields tens of thousands of distinct CDR3 sequences, of which approximately 10% are seen a single time; under 7% belongs to the top ten. This TCR was recovered from an adult who was a healthcare worker with PCR-confirmed SARS-CoV-2 infection or an uninfected control (not recorded which). The sample was whole blood, taken at baseline. The genes are TRBV12-3 or TRBV12-4 and TRBJ2-7; no clear D gene. CDR3 protein: CASSLRVYEQYF. The CDR3 DNA reads TGTGCCAGCAGTTTACGCGTCTACGAGCAGTACTTC.